These 26 T cell receptor beta chains were all obtained from the same sample, sequenced in a study of OX40 agonist ivuxolimab in advanced cancers. The method was immunoSEQ multiplex PCR; TCRdb's version includes in-frame clones alone and lacks a portion of them. The data contain about 77,000 clones, about four fifths of them singletons. This specimen was CD4+ or CD8+ T cells sorted from blood, taken in a trial of the OX40 agonist ivuxolimab. These TCRs come from an adult with an advanced solid tumor such as melanoma, head and neck, liver or kidney cancer.

This clone was seen a few times. V is TRBV5-4 and J is TRBJ2-7; no clear D. Per the germline V gene, CDR1 is SGHNT and CDR2 is YYREEE (reference sequence). The CDR3 sequence is 13 residues long. Trimming took off 2 bases at V and 3 bases at J, with 9 bases between the two ends. The CDR3 loop reads CASSFGPDYEQYF. CDR3 sequence (DNA): TGTGCCAGCAGCTTTGGCCCCGACTACGAGCAGTACTTC. Full variable domain (outside the CDR3, taken from reference TRBV5-4 and TRBJ2-7): ETGVTQSPTHLIKTRGQQVTLRCSSQSGHNTVSWYQQALGQGPQFIFQYYREEENGRGNFPPRFSGLQFPNYSSELNVNALELDDSALYLCASSFGPDYEQYFGPGTRLTVT.

This rearrangement joins TRBV30 to TRBJ2-5; no firm D call. CDR3 length: 15 residues. Germline V gene lookup returns CDR1 GTSNPN and CDR2 SVGIG (reference sequence). V lost 1 base, J lost 5 bases, and 17 bases lay in between. Written as DNA, the CDR3 is TGTGCCTGGAGTGGTTCCGATAGCTCAAGGGAGACCCAGTACTTC. The encoded protein is CAWSGSDSSRETQYF. Full variable domain (rest looked up from reference TRBV30 and TRBJ2-5): SQTIHQWPATLVQPVGSPLSLECTVEGTSNPNLYWYRQAAGRGLQLLFYSVGIGQISSEVPQNLSASRPQDRQFILSSKKLLLSDSGFYLCAWSGSDSSRETQYFGPGTRLLVL.

V and J are TRBV27 and TRBJ1-2; no clear D gene. This CDR3 has 15 amino acids. Trimming left V 0 bases short and J 4 bases short, with 12 bases between. Germline V gene sequence: CDR1 MNHEY, CDR2 SMNVEV (reference sequence). CDR3 DNA sequence: TGTGCCAGCAGTTTATCGGGCAGAGCGCTCTATGGCTACACCTTC. It translates to CASSLSGRALYGYTF.

The V call is TRBV19, the J call TRBJ1-1; D not resolved. Trimming removed 5 bases at V and 7 bases at J, with 8 bases between. Per germline, CDR1 LNHDA and CDR2 SQIVND (reference sequence). CDR3 length equals 11 residues. CDR3 protein: CASSSRSEAFF. The CDR3 region has the DNA TGTGCCAGTAGTTCCCGGAGTGAAGCTTTCTTT. Full variable domain (rest looked up from reference TRBV19 and TRBJ1-1): DGGITQSPKYLFRKEGQNVTLSCEQNLNHDAMYWYRQDPGQGLRLIYYSQIVNDFQKGDIAEGYSVSREKKESFPLTVTSAQKNPTAFYLCASSSRSEAFFGQGTRLTVV.

The chain links TRBV7-3 to TRBJ2-1; D not certain. Germline lookup yields CDR1 SGHTA and CDR2 FQGTGA. V lost 2 bases, J lost 3 bases, and 5 bases lay in between. The CDR3 loop spans 13 amino acids. As DNA, the CDR3 is TGTGCCAGCAGCTTAGGCAACTACAATGAGCAGTTCTTC. As protein: CASSLGNYNEQFF.

The chain employs TRBV5-8 and TRBJ2-3, with D perhaps matching TRBD1 (5 bases). CDR3 size: 14 residues. V dropped 0 bases and J dropped 6 bases, with 11 bases sitting between them. Germline CDR1 SGHTS, CDR2 YDEGEE. CDR3 sequence: CASSLGQPGDTQYF. Here the CDR3 DNA reads TGTGCCAGCAGCTTGGGACAGCCGGGCGATACGCAGTATTTT.

In this sample, this clone turned up once. This chain uses TRBV7-6 with TRBJ2-7; D possibly matches TRBD1 or TRBD2 (5 bases each). The CDR3 loop spans 15 amino acids. The V gene's germline CDR1 is SGHVS and CDR2 FNYEAQ. With 5 bases removed from V and 0 bases from J, the gap between germline ends came to 14 bases. The CDR3 nucleotides read TGTGCCAGCAGCCCTATCGCCGGGACCTCCTACGAGCAGTACTTC. Translating it yields CASSPIAGTSYEQYF.

This clone was found a few times. This sequence joins TRBV30 and TRBJ1-1, with a tentative D call TRBD1 (5 bases). The CDR3 consists of 15 residues. Germline loops: CDR1 GTSNPN, CDR2 SVGIG (reference sequence). Trimming removed 0 bases from V and 6 bases from J, with 17 bases in between. The CDR3 reads CAWSVGAGWSAEAFF. CDR3 nucleotides: TGTGCCTGGAGTGTAGGGGCAGGGTGGAGCGCTGAAGCTTTCTTT.

V and J are TRBV11-2 and TRBJ2-2; TRBD1 matches at 9 bases. The CDR3 spans 14 residues. The germline CDR1 and CDR2 sequences are SGHAT and FQNNGV. The J segment lost 6 bases and the V segment lost 3 bases, leaving 2 bases of the junction unmatched. CDR3 in DNA: TGTGCCAGCAGCTTCCGGACAGGGGCCGGGGAGCTGTTTTTT. Translation: CASSFRTGAGELFF.

This chain uses TRBV7-6 with TRBJ1-2; weak D call: TRBD1 (5 bases). Germline V gene data show CDR1 as SGHVS and CDR2 as FNYEAQ. This CDR3 region has 14 residues. Between the trimmed V and J ends, which lost 5 bases and 7 bases, there was a span of 17 bases. CDR3 residues: CASSPDTFGGGYTF. DNA of the CDR3: TGTGCCAGCAGCCCGGACACCTTCGGGGGTGGCTACACCTTC. Looking up the rest from reference TRBV7-6 and TRBJ1-2 gives the full variable domain: GAGVSQSPRYKVTKRGQDVALRCDPISGHVSLYWYRQALGQGPEFLTYFNYEAQQDKSGLPNDRFSAERPEGSISTLTIQRTEQRDSAMYRCASSPDTFGGGYTFGSGTRLTVV.

The rearrangement uses TRBV9 and TRBJ1-2; no reliable D call. V was trimmed by 0 bases and J by 4 bases, leaving 10 bases between them. Germline assignment: CDR1 SGDLS and CDR2 YYNGEE. The CDR3 length is 14 residues. This CDR3 is CASSVGPESYGYTF. CDR3 DNA: TGTGCCAGCAGCGTAGGGCCGGAGAGCTATGGCTACACCTTC. Combining the CDR3 with reference TRBV9 and TRBJ1-2 gives the whole variable domain DSGVTQTPKHLITATGQRVTLRCSPRSGDLSVYWYQQSLDQGLQFLIQYYNGEERAKGNILERFSAQQFPDLHSELNLSSLELGDSALYFCASSVGPESYGYTFGSGTRLTVV.

This chain joins TRBV7-6 and TRBJ1-1; D call uncertain. This CDR3 contains 13 residues. Trimming took off 4 bases at V and 2 bases at J, with 8 bases between the two ends. The germline V gene has CDR1 SGHVS and CDR2 FNYEAQ. The CDR3 reads CASSSLPNTEAFF. The CDR3 DNA reads as TGTGCCAGCAGCTCCCTACCTAACACTGAAGCTTTCTTT.

This sequence joins TRBV6-5 and TRBJ2-7; 12 bases are a match to TRBD2. Looked up from germline, CDR1 is MNHEY and CDR2 is SVGAGI. V was pared by 4 bases and J by 6 bases, with 10 bases of the junction left unmatched. This CDR3 comprises 16 residues. The CDR3 DNA is TGTGCCAGCAGTTCAAATGGGCTAGCGGGAGGGCGCGAGCAGTACTTC. It codes for CASSSNGLAGGREQYF.

This sequence joins TRBV25-1 and TRBJ2-5, with TRBD2 identical over 11 bases. Germline loops: CDR1 MGHDK, CDR2 SYGVNS. The CDR3 length is 13 residues. The trim removed 4 bases at V and 5 bases at J, leaving 0 bases unmatched. CDR3 nucleotide sequence: TGTGCCAGCAGTGCTAGCGGGAGGGAGACCCAGTACTTC. It specifies CASSASGRETQYF.

J is TRBJ1-1 and V is TRBV19; tentatively, D is TRBD1 (6 bases). This CDR3 is 15 amino acids long. Trimming shortened V by 1 base and J by 4 bases, and 13 bases separated the two germline ends. Germline V gene lookup returns CDR1 LNHDA and CDR2 SQIVND (reference sequence). The CDR3 sequence is CASSIAGAPTTEAFF. CDR3 nucleotide sequence: TGTGCCAGTAGTATAGCAGGGGCCCCCACCACTGAAGCTTTCTTT.

The CDR3 sequence is CAWSSQGIGGYTF. The CDR3 coding sequence is TGTGCCTGGAGTTCACAGGGGATCGGTGGCTACACCTTC. This chain links TRBV30 with TRBJ1-2; TRBD1 matches 7 bases. Germline CDR1 is GTSNPN and CDR2 is SVGIG (reference sequence). The CDR3 runs 13 residues. Trimming took 2 bases from V and 7 from J; bases not matched to a gene: 7.

This chain links TRBV9 with TRBJ2-3; 11 nucleotides align to TRBD2. Germline assignment: CDR1 SGDLS and CDR2 YYNGEE. The CDR3 is 15 residues long. The J segment lost 5 bases and the V segment lost 4 bases, leaving 6 bases of the junction unmatched. Written as DNA, the CDR3 is TGTGCCAGCAGCTTCCTAGCGGGGGGAGGAGATACGCAGTATTTT. Translated, it gives CASSFLAGGGDTQYF.

The chain couples TRBV29-1 to TRBJ1-2; D is possibly TRBD1 (5 bases). V dropped 7 bases and J dropped 0 bases, with 12 bases sitting between them. CDR1 SQVTM and CDR2 ANQGSEA come from the germline V gene. CDR3 size: 13 residues. The CDR3, as DNA: TGCAGCGCCTTGACAGACACTAACTATGGCTACACCTTC. Residues: CSALTDTNYGYTF.

This rearrangement joins TRBV7-9 to TRBJ2-5, with D unresolved. Germline V gene sequence: CDR1 SEHNR, CDR2 FQNEAQ (reference sequence). Trimming took off 3 bases at V and 4 bases at J, with 3 bases between the two ends. The length of the CDR3 is 11 residues. The CDR3 coding sequence is TGTGCCAGCAGCTTGATAGAGACCCAGTACTTC. Translated: CASSLIETQYF.

This chain links TRBV5-1 with TRBJ2-1; 9 positions match TRBD1. Germline CDR1 SGHRS, CDR2 YFSETQ. This CDR3 region has 15 residues. V lost 4 bases and J lost 6; bases outside the gene matches: 8. CDR3 nucleotides: TGCGCCAGCAGCATCGGGACAGGGTGGTCCAATGAGCAGTTCTTC. Its translation is CASSIGTGWSNEQFF.

This rearrangement joins TRBV2 to TRBJ1-2; D remains ambiguous. Germline CDR1 is SNHLY and CDR2 is FYNNEI. The CDR3 has 13 residues. Trimming left V 3 bases short and J 8 bases short, with 13 bases between. CDR3 sequence: CASSDEGGGGYTF. The CDR3, as DNA: TGTGCCAGCAGTGACGAGGGTGGAGGGGGCTACACCTTC.

This rearrangement joins TRBV2 to TRBJ2-5; 10 bases fit TRBD2. V shed 6 bases and J 5 bases; nucleotides not matched to a gene: 12. This CDR3 has 16 residues. Germline lookup yields CDR1 SNHLY and CDR2 FYNNEI. The CDR3 DNA reads as TGTGCCAGCAGCGCCAGACTAGCGGGCCAGGAGGAGACCCAGTACTTC. Its translation: CASSARLAGQEETQYF.

The CDR3 DNA is TGCGCCAGCAGCACCGGGAGAAACACCGGGGAGCTGTTTTTT. Amino acid sequence: CASSTGRNTGELFF. The genes are TRBV5-1 and TRBJ2-2; D possibly corresponds to TRBD2 (6 bases). Between the trimmed V and J ends, which lost 4 bases and 2 bases, there was a span of 9 bases. Germline V gene sequence: CDR1 SGHRS, CDR2 YFSETQ. The CDR3 has 14 amino acids.

This clone was detected once. The chain couples TRBV18 to TRBJ2-3; the D is unclear. The germline V gene has CDR1 KGHSH and CDR2 LQKENI. CDR3 length equals 14 residues. Trimming took off 1 base at V and 3 bases at J, with 8 bases between the two ends. CDR3 in amino acids: CASSPQRETDTQYF. The DNA for the CDR3 is TGTGCCAGCTCACCACAGCGTGAGACAGATACGCAGTATTTT.

For this clone: Different DNA sequences within this sample yield the same CDR3. The chain has TRBV5-1 and TRBJ2-3; 10 bases match TRBD2. Losses at the gene ends were 4 bases for V and 3 bases for J; bases not matched to a gene: 8. CDR3 length: 16 residues. Germline V gene lookup returns CDR1 SGHRS and CDR2 YFSETQ. The chain's CDR3 is CASSPGGTSVTDTQYF. CDR3 bases: TGCGCCAGCAGCCCCGGGGGGACTAGCGTTACAGATACGCAGTATTTT.

The chain uses TRBV30 and TRBJ2-1; TRBD1 matches 8 bases. The CDR3 loop spans 14 amino acids. V was pared by 7 bases and J by 1 base, with 6 bases of the junction left unmatched. CDR1 GTSNPN and CDR2 SVGIG come from the germline V gene (reference sequence). CDR3 nucleotides: TGTGCCTCGACGACAGGGGTATCCTACAATGAGCAGTTCTTC. This encodes CASTTGVSYNEQFF. Filled out from reference TRBV30 and TRBJ2-1, the complete variable domain reads SQTIHQWPATLVQPVGSPLSLECTVEGTSNPNLYWYRQAAGRGLQLLFYSVGIGQISSEVPQNLSASRPQDRQFILSSKKLLLSDSGFYLCASTTGVSYNEQFFGPGTRLTVL.